This TCR beta chain was recovered during a study of patients and donors after allogeneic stem cell transplantation. V was clipped by 4 bases and J by 9 bases, with 14 bases between them. This CDR3 comprises 14 residues. The germline V gene has CDR1 SGHRS and CDR2 YFSETQ. This clonotype was detected a few times. MiXCR was run by TCRdb on the RT-PCR reads, yielding one entry per CDR3 protein. The sample records fewer than 500,000 distinct CDR3 sequences, around 16% being singletons. The clonotype originates from a human donor who was either an allogeneic HSCT recipient or a stem cell or donor lymphocyte infusion donor (not recorded which). It is not recorded whose cells these are; they may come from a transplant donor. This chain uses TRBV5-1 with TRBJ1-6; D is perhaps TRBD1 (6 bases). Sequenced input: blood, either unsorted or a sorted T cell fraction (not recorded which). In DNA, the CDR3 is TGCGCCAGCAGCAACAGGGAATACGGTTCACCCCTCCACTTT. It yields the protein CASSNREYGSPLHF.